Sequencing of this T cell receptor beta chain was carried out in a study of T cell repertoires in cytomegalovirus infection. This clonotype was seen many times. Between the trimmed V and J ends, which lost 5 bases and 4 bases, there was a span of 14 bases. Per the germline V gene, CDR1 is MDHEN and CDR2 is SYDVKM. This CDR3 spans 15 amino acids. MiXCR was run by TCRdb on the reads, yielding one entry per CDR3 protein. The sample has approximately 500,000 distinct CDR3 sequences; around 10% are singletons. The sequence was obtained from a human donor in good health (CMV status not recorded). Some clones in this sample may be carry-over from other donors' samples. The rearrangement links TRBV28 to TRBJ2-2; D ambiguous. Sequencing used PBMCs. The CDR3 DNA reads TGTGCCAGCAGTGGGCCTGGCCCCGGCACCGGGGAGCTGTTTTTT. It is translated as CASSGPGPGTGELFF.